Below, 13 T cell receptor beta chains from the same sample are listed, as sequenced in a study of blood T cell repertoires in COVID-19. Clones were read by immunoSEQ multiplex PCR, and TCRdb kept only the in-frame ones, dropping some. The table lists about 480,000 clones, over 75% of them singletons. Specimen: PBMCs or T cells enriched from blood (not recorded which). The receptors stem from a woman aged 40 to 50 who had recovered from COVID-19.

In its sample, this clone was seen a few times. This rearrangement joins TRBV27 to TRBJ2-7, with TRBD2 identical over 15 bases. CDR3 length equals 13 residues. V shed 5 bases and J 12 bases; nucleotides not matched to a gene: 5. Per germline, CDR1 MNHEY and CDR2 SMNVEV (reference sequence). CDR3 nucleotides: TGTGCCAGCAGTGGGACTAGCGGGAGGAGTCCGTACTTC. Its protein is CASSGTSGRSPYF.

The chain employs TRBV2 and TRBJ2-1; possibly TRBD1 for D (6 bases). V was pared by 5 bases and J by 8 bases, with 10 bases between. This CDR3 contains 12 residues. Germline lookup yields CDR1 SNHLY and CDR2 FYNNEI. CDR3 residues: CASSPWTDEQFF. The CDR3 bases are TGTGCCAGCAGTCCCTGGACAGATGAGCAGTTCTTC.

This chain joins TRBV4-3 and TRBJ1-3; D gene unclear. The CDR3 loop spans 14 amino acids. Per germline, CDR1 LGHNA and CDR2 YSLEER. The V end lost 0 bases, the J end lost 4 bases, and 7 bases lay between the germline ends. The CDR3 nucleotides are TGCGCCAGCAGCCAAGAGGTCCGGGGAAACACCATATATTTT. It codes for CASSQEVRGNTIYF.

This chain uses TRBV5-5 with TRBJ1-5; D call uncertain. The CDR3 has 13 amino acids. CDR1 and CDR2 (germline): SGHKS, YYEKEE (reference sequence). V lost 0 bases and J lost 6, with 7 bases in between. The CDR3, as DNA: TGTGCCAGCAGCTTGGGAGTGTCTCAGCCCCAGCATTTT. Translated, it gives CASSLGVSQPQHF.

This rearrangement joins TRBV10-3 to TRBJ1-5; 10 bases align to TRBD1. The trim removed 5 bases at V and 6 bases at J, leaving 7 bases unmatched. The CDR3 consists of 15 residues. CDR1 and CDR2 (germline): ENHRY, SYGVKD. The CDR3 is CAISLDRGDRQPQHF. The CDR3 DNA follows: TGTGCCATCAGTCTGGACAGGGGGGATCGTCAGCCCCAGCATTTT.

This sequence joins TRBV7-9 and TRBJ2-2; TRBD2 agrees at 11 bases. The CDR3 has 16 amino acids. V lost 3 bases to trimming and J lost 1 base; unmatched junction nucleotides: 1. Germline values: CDR1 SEHNR, CDR2 FQNEAQ (reference sequence). The CDR3 region has the DNA TGTGCCAGCAGCTTCGGGACTAGCGGGAACACCGGGGAGCTGTTTTTT. This translates into CASSFGTSGNTGELFF.

The genes are TRBV3-1 (or the pseudogene TRBV3-2) and TRBJ1-1; TRBD1 is a possible D gene (5 bases). The CDR3 is 16 residues long. Germline CDR1 and CDR2: LGHDT and YNNKEL (reference sequence). The V end was cut by 2 bases, the J end by 3 bases, with 16 bases between. Here the CDR3 reads CASSQRAGGLDTEAFF. CDR3 in DNA: TGTGCCAGCAGCCAAAGAGCGGGGGGGTTGGACACTGAAGCTTTCTTT.

Written as DNA, the CDR3 is TGTGCCAGCAGCTCTCCTAGCGGCAACCGACAAGAGACCCAGTACTTC. Amino acid sequence: CASSSPSGNRQETQYF. The chain couples TRBV13 to TRBJ2-5; 7 nucleotides match TRBD2. CDR3 length equals 16 residues. V lost 4 bases, J lost 2 bases, and 10 bases stayed unmatched. Germline CDR1 and CDR2: PRHDT and FYEKMQ (reference sequence).

The rearrangement joins TRBV5-1 to TRBJ1-4; no clear D gene. Germline V gives CDR1 SGHRS, CDR2 YFSETQ. V was pared by 7 bases and J by 0 bases, with 16 bases between. This CDR3 region has 16 residues. The DNA of the CDR3 is TGCGCCAGCTCCCCTACCTTGACTGCAACTAATGAAAAACTGTTTTTT. Residues: CASSPTLTATNEKLFF.

The J gene is TRBJ2-3, the V gene TRBV7-2; TRBD2 matches 7 bases. J gave up 1 base and V 5 bases, and 6 bases lay outside the gene matches. This CDR3 contains 15 residues. The germline CDR1 and CDR2 sequences are SGHTA and FQGNSA. The CDR3, as DNA: TGTGCCAGCAGCCCCGCCCTAGCGGGCACAGATACGCAGTATTTT. Translated, it gives CASSPALAGTDTQYF.

The CDR3 reads CASSYIQSNQPQHF. CDR3 nucleotide sequence: TGTGCCAGCAGTTACATTCAGAGCAATCAGCCCCAGCATTTT. V usage is TRBV6-2 or TRBV6-3 and J usage is TRBJ1-5; D call uncertain. Per the germline V gene, CDR1 is MNHEY and CDR2 is SVGEGT. The CDR3 spans 14 residues. Trimming pared 2 bases from V and 1 base from J, leaving 6 bases between.

The rearrangement links TRBV4-3 to TRBJ1-2, with D possibly matching TRBD1 (5 bases). V dropped 0 bases and J dropped 4 bases, with 12 bases sitting between them. Germline CDR1 and CDR2: LGHNA and YSLEER. CDR3 length: 15 amino acids. CDR3 sequence: CASSQDKGEGYGYTF. CDR3 DNA: TGCGCCAGCAGCCAAGATAAAGGGGAGGGCTATGGCTACACCTTC.

This chain joins TRBV30 and TRBJ2-1, with TRBD2 matching 7 bases. The length of the CDR3 is 12 residues. After removal of 2 bases from V and 9 bases from J, the junction contained 4 bases not matched to a gene. Germline V gene sequence: CDR1 GTSNPN, CDR2 SVGIG (reference sequence). CDR3 residues: CAWSPRGVEQFF. CDR3 bases: TGTGCCTGGAGTCCTCGGGGGGTTGAGCAGTTCTTC.